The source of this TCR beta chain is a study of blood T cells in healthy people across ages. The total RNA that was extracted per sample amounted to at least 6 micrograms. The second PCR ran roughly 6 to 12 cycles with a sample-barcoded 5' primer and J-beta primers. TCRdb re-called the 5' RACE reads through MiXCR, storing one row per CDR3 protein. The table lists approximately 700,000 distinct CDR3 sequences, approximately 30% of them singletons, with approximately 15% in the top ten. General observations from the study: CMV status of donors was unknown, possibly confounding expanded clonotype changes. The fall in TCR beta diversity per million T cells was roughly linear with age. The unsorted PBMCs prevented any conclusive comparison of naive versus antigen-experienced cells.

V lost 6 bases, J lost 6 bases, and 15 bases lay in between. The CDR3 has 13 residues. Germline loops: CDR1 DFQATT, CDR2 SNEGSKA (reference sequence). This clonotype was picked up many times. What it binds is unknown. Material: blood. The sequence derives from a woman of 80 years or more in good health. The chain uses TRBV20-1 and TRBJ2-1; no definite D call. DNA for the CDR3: TGCAGTGCCCCGAGTGACAAACGCAATGAGCAGTTCTTC. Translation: CSAPSDKRNEQFF.